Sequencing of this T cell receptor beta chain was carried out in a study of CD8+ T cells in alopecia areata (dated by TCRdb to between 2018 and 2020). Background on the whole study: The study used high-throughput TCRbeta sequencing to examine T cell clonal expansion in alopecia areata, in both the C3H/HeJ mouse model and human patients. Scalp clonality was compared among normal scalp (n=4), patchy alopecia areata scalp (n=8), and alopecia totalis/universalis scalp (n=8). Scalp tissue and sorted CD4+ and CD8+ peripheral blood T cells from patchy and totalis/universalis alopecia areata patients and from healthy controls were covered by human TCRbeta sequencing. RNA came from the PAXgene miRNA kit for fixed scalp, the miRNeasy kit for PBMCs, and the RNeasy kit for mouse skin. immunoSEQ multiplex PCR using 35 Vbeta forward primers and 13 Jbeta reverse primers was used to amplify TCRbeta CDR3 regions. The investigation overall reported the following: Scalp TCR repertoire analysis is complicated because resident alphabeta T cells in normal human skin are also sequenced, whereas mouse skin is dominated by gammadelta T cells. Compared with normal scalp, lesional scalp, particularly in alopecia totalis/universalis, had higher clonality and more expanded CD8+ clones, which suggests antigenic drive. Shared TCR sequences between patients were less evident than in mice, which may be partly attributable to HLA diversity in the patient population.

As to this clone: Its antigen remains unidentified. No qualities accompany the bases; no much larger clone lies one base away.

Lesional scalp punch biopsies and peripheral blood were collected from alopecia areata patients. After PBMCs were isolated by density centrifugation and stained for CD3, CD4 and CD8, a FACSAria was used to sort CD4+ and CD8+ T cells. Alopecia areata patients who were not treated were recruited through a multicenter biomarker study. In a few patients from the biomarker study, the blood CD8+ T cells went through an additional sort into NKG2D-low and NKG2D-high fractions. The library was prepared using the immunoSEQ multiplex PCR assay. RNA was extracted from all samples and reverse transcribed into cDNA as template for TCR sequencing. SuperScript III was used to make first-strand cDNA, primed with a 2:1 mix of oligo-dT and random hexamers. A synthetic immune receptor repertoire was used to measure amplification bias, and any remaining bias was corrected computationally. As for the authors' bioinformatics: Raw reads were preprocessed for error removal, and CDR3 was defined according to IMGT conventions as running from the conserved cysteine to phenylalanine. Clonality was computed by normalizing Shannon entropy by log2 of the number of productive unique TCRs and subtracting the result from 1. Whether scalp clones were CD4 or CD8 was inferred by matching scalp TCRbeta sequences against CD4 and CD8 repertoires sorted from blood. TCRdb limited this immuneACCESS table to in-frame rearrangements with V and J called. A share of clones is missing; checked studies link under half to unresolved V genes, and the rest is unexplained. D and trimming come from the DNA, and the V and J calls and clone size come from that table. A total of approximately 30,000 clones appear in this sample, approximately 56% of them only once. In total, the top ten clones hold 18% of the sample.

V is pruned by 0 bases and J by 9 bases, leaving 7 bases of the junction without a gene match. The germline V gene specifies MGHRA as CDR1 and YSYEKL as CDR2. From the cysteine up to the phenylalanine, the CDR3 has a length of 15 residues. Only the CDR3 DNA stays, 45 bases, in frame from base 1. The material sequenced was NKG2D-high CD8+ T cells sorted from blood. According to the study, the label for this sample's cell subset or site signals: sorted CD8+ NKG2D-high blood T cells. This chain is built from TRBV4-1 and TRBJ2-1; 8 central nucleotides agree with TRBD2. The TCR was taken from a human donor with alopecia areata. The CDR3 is CASSQEWPAGAEQFF. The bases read TGCGCCAGCAGCCAAGAATGGCCAGCGGGAGCTGAGCAGTTCTTC.